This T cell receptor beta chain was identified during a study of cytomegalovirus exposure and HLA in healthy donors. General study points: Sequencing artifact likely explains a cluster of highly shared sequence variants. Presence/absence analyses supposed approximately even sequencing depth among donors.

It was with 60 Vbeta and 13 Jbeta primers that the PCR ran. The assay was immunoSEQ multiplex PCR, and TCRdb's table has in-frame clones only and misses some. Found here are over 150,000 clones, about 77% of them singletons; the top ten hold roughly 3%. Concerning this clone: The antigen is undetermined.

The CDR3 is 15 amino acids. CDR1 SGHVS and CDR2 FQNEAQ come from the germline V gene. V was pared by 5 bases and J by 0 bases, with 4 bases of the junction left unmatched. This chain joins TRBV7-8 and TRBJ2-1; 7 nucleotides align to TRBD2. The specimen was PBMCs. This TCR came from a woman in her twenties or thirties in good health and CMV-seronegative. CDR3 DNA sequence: TGTGCCAGCAGCACCGAGCGGGGCTCCTACAATGAGCAGTTCTTC. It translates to CASSTERGSYNEQFF.